One and the same sample provided the 23 T cell receptor beta chains below, sequenced in a study of T cell repertoires in cytomegalovirus infection. TCRdb fed the reads into MiXCR, producing one record per CDR3 protein. The sample gives around 570,000 distinct CDR3 sequences, approximately 40% of which show up once; about 46% is in the top ten. These receptors are not linked to any known antigen. The starting material was cultured PBMCs, obtained from culture after CMV antigen stimulation. The origin of the receptors is a human donor in good health (CMV status not recorded). Some clones in this sample may be carry-over from other donors' samples.

This clonotype was recorded once. J is TRBJ2-1 and V is TRBV6-4, with 7 bases lining up with TRBD2. Germline V gene sequence: CDR1 MRHNA, CDR2 SNTAGT. With V trimmed by 2 bases and J by 9 bases, 7 bases remained unmatched. The CDR3 is 14 residues long. CDR3 DNA sequence: TGTGCCAGCAGTGACGAGAGCGGGGCTGGTGAGCAGTTCTTC. It translates to CASSDESGAGEQFF.

Ten or more counts support this clonotype. V usage is TRBV7-2 and J usage is TRBJ2-7; D possibly corresponds to TRBD2 (5 bases). This CDR3 has 14 residues. Trimming removed 1 base at V and 4 bases at J, with 11 bases between. CDR1 and CDR2 (germline): SGHTA, FQGNSA. The CDR3 bases are TGTGCCAGCAGCTTAGGATTAGCGCCTTACGAGCAGTACTTC. Residues: CASSLGLAPYEQYF.

In its sample, this clonotype was seen a few times. The chain carries TRBV19 and TRBJ1-1; tentatively, D is TRBD1 (5 bases). Per the germline V gene, CDR1 is LNHDA and CDR2 is SQIVND (reference sequence). The CDR3 is 14 residues long. The ends were cut back, 7 bases at V and 5 bases at J, with 17 bases in the middle. The CDR3 nucleotides read TGTGCCAGTACAAATACGGGACGGGGGACTGAAGCTTTCTTT. This gives the protein CASTNTGRGTEAFF.

The genes are TRBV7-2 and TRBJ1-1; TRBD1 matches 8 bases. Germline V CDR1 and CDR2: SGHTA, FQGNSA. Germline trimming cut 1 base from V and 7 bases from J; bases unmatched to any gene: 8. The CDR3 sequence is 15 residues long. In DNA form, the CDR3 reads TGTGCCAGCAGCTTAGGGGGACAGGTGTGGGATGAAGCTTTCTTT. Translation gives CASSLGGQVWDEAFF.

The J gene is TRBJ2-2, the V gene TRBV7-9; no reliable D call. The CDR3 is 12 amino acids. The germline V and J ends were trimmed by 4 bases and 7 bases, with 7 bases remaining between them. The V gene's germline CDR1 is SEHNR and CDR2 FQNEAQ (reference sequence). The CDR3 loop is CASSYAVGELFF. The CDR3 DNA is TGTGCCAGCAGCTATGCGGTCGGGGAGCTGTTTTTT. The whole variable domain, remainder taken from reference TRBV7-9 and TRBJ2-2, is DTGVSQNPRHKITKRGQNVTFRCDPISEHNRLYWYRQTLGQGPEFLTYFQNEAQLEKSRLLSDRFSAERPKGSFSTLEIQRTEQGDSAMYLCASSYAVGELFFGEGSRLTVL.

The chain uses TRBV29-1 and TRBJ1-6; D might be TRBD1 (6 bases). Germline lookup yields CDR1 SQVTM and CDR2 ANQGSEA. This CDR3 is built from 13 residues. V was clipped by 5 bases and J by 7 bases, with 12 bases between them. The CDR3 loop is CSVSRGINSPLHF. Here the CDR3 DNA reads TGCAGCGTTTCAAGGGGGATAAATTCACCCCTCCACTTT.

The chain links TRBV7-2 to TRBJ2-1, with 13 bases identical to TRBD2. The CDR3 runs to 15 residues. V trimming: 5 bases; J trimming: 7 bases; junction bases outside the gene matches: 5. The V gene's germline CDR1 is SGHTA and CDR2 FQGNSA. The CDR3 here is CASSTAGLAGNEQFF. CDR3 nucleotides: TGTGCCAGCAGCACAGCGGGACTAGCGGGAAATGAGCAGTTCTTC.

The CDR3 region has the DNA TGTGCCAGCAGCCCCCCCGGGCCCCTCCCCGATGAGCAGTTCTTC. As protein: CASSPPGPLPDEQFF. The chain couples TRBV7-9 to TRBJ2-1; D uncertain. V lost 5 bases, J lost 8 bases, and 19 bases lay in between. CDR3 length: 15 amino acids. The germline V gene encodes CDR1 SEHNR and CDR2 FQNEAQ (reference sequence).

The chain combines TRBV7-6 with TRBJ2-7; no reliable D call. The germline V gene encodes CDR1 SGHVS and CDR2 FNYEAQ. V lost 4 bases to trimming and J lost 3 bases, with 25 bases between them. The CDR3 loop spans 18 amino acids. The CDR3 DNA follows: TGTGCCAGCAGCTCCAATCTGGCTACCTTCACACAATACTACGAGCAGTACTTC. This encodes CASSSNLATFTQYYEQYF.

This clonotype came up many times. The chain couples TRBV7-8 to TRBJ1-4, with TRBD1 as a possible D gene (5 bases). V lost 3 bases to trimming and J lost 8 bases, with 16 bases between them. The germline gives CDR1 SGHVS, CDR2 FQNEAQ. The CDR3 covers 15 residues. The CDR3: CASSLGRGSREKLFF. CDR3 bases: TGTGCCAGCAGCTTGGGACGAGGGTCTCGGGAAAAACTGTTTTTT.

J is TRBJ2-7 and V is TRBV2; D not certain. The germline V gene has CDR1 SNHLY and CDR2 FYNNEI. This CDR3 region has 14 residues. V was shortened by 1 base and J by 7 bases, with 14 bases between the two germline ends. CDR3 in DNA: TGTGCCAGCAGTGAAGAGATAGGACCGGATGAGCAGTACTTC. Its translation: CASSEEIGPDEQYF.

This clonotype was counted between two and nine times. The rearrangement joins TRBV20-1 to TRBJ2-1; D unclear. Trimming took off 0 bases at V and 4 bases at J, with 10 bases between the two ends. The CDR3 has 14 amino acids. Germline CDR1 and CDR2: DFQATT and SNEGSKA (reference sequence). CDR3 amino acids: CSARDPVMYNEQFF. CDR3 nucleotides: TGCAGTGCTAGAGACCCAGTTATGTACAATGAGCAGTTCTTC.

V gene TRBV4-1 combines with J gene TRBJ1-2; D not certain. The V and J ends lost 0 bases and 7 bases respectively, with 12 bases between them. CDR1 is MGHRA, CDR2 YSYEKL, per germline. CDR3 length: 14 amino acids. CDR3 DNA: TGCGCCAGCAGCCAAGACCCCCGGGTCGGTGGCTACACCTTC. Its protein product is CASSQDPRVGGYTF.

The J gene is TRBJ2-4, the V gene TRBV7-8; D remains ambiguous. Trimming removed 3 bases from V and 7 bases from J, with 19 bases in between. The CDR3 extends over 16 amino acids. Germline assignment: CDR1 SGHVS and CDR2 FQNEAQ. CDR3 region: CASSLGFQARPNIQYF. The CDR3 nucleotides read TGTGCCAGCAGCTTGGGTTTCCAGGCGAGACCTAACATTCAGTACTTC. The whole variable domain, remainder taken from reference TRBV7-8 and TRBJ2-4, is GAGVSQSPRYKVAKRGQDVALRCDPISGHVSLFWYQQALGQGPEFLTYFQNEAQLDKSGLPSDRFFAERPEGSVSTLKIQRTQQEDSAVYLCASSLGFQARPNIQYFGAGTRLSVL.

The genes are TRBV7-6 and TRBJ2-1, with TRBD2 identical over 9 bases. With 5 bases clipped from V and 0 bases from J, the junction kept 8 bases outside the gene matches. Germline V CDR1 and CDR2: SGHVS, FNYEAQ. The CDR3 runs to 17 residues. In DNA, the CDR3 is TGTGCCAGCAGCCTAGTAGCGGGGGACAGCTCCTACAATGAGCAGTTCTTC. Its protein product is CASSLVAGDSSYNEQFF.

The sample holds a few counts of this clonotype. The chain carries TRBV7-9 and TRBJ1-3, with a tentative D call TRBD1 (5 bases). Germline lookup yields CDR1 SEHNR and CDR2 FQNEAQ (reference sequence). The CDR3 sequence is 16 residues long. V was pared by 1 base and J by 0 bases, with 10 bases between. The CDR3 DNA reads TGTGCCAGCAGCTTAGGAGACAGCGTCTCTGGAAACACCATATATTTT. Translating it yields CASSLGDSVSGNTIYF.

The V call is TRBV6-5, the J call TRBJ1-3; the D is unclear. V lost 6 bases and J 4 bases, leaving 16 bases between the germline ends. The CDR3 sequence is 15 residues long. Germline CDR1 reads MNHEY; CDR2 reads SVGAGI. The CDR3 spells CASRTTSLSGNTIYF. The CDR3 DNA sequence: TGTGCCAGCAGGACCACCAGCCTCTCCGGAAACACCATATATTTT.

Ten or more counts support this clonotype. The gene calls are TRBV7-2 and TRBJ2-5, with D possibly TRBD2 on 6 matching bases. The germline V gene has CDR1 SGHTA and CDR2 FQGNSA. The CDR3 spans 13 residues. Trimming took 6 bases from V and 3 from J, leaving 11 bases between them. The CDR3 DNA sequence: TGTGCCAGCAGTTTATGGGGGGAAGAGACCCAGTACTTC. As protein: CASSLWGEETQYF.

This sequence joins TRBV20-1 and TRBJ2-5; 10 nucleotides match TRBD2. From germline, CDR1 is DFQATT and CDR2 SNEGSKA (reference sequence). The CDR3 contains 14 residues. V lost 6 bases to trimming and J lost 2 bases; unmatched junction nucleotides: 6. The CDR3 DNA sequence: TGCAGTGCAAGACTAGCGGGCATACAAGAGACCCAGTACTTC. Residues: CSARLAGIQETQYF.

This clonotype was seen a handful of times. This chain joins TRBV7-2 and TRBJ2-7; D perhaps matches TRBD1 (7 bases). CDR3 size: 14 residues. The ends were cut back, 3 bases at V and 3 bases at J, with 12 bases in the middle. Germline V lookup: CDR1 SGHTA, CDR2 FQGNSA. The CDR3 reads CASSLGGQNYEQYF. CDR3 coding DNA: TGTGCCAGCAGCTTGGGGGGACAGAACTACGAGCAGTACTTC.

The chain carries TRBV6-2 or TRBV6-3 and TRBJ2-7; TRBD1 agrees at 9 bases. CDR1 MNHEY and CDR2 SVGEGT come from the germline V gene. V lost 5 bases and J lost 5; bases outside the gene matches: 10. This CDR3 spans 15 amino acids. The CDR3 coding sequence is TGTGCCAGCAGTGCACCGGGACAGGGTTACCACGAGCAGTACTTC. Protein: CASSAPGQGYHEQYF.

The J gene is TRBJ2-5, the V gene TRBV18; TRBD1 is a possible D gene (6 bases). V gave up 2 bases and J gave up 3 bases, with 19 bases separating them. Germline V CDR1 and CDR2: KGHSH, LQKENI. There are 17 residues in the CDR3. CDR3: CASSPGVPGDLKETQYF. The DNA of the CDR3 is TGTGCCAGCTCACCAGGGGTGCCAGGGGATTTGAAAGAGACCCAGTACTTC.

The chain carries TRBV19 and TRBJ1-2; D is perhaps TRBD1 (6 bases). Per germline, CDR1 LNHDA and CDR2 SQIVND (reference sequence). The CDR3 loop spans 12 amino acids. V lost 6 bases, J lost 4 bases, and 9 bases lay in between. CDR3 loop: CASRDSPYGYTF. The DNA of the CDR3 is TGTGCCAGTAGGGACAGCCCCTATGGCTACACCTTC. Full variable domain (rest looked up from reference TRBV19 and TRBJ1-2): DGGITQSPKYLFRKEGQNVTLSCEQNLNHDAMYWYRQDPGQGLRLIYYSQIVNDFQKGDIAEGYSVSREKKESFPLTVTSAQKNPTAFYLCASRDSPYGYTFGSGTRLTVV.